This TCR beta chain appears in the sequencing data of a study of human T cells and chemical hapten exposure. About the research overall: Diphenylcyclopropenone was applied weekly to patients' scalps across the approximately 24-week study. Patches with 0.01% DPC went on the upper back, and the tests were read at 6 days. Across samples, TCR yields varied, mostly owing to small differences in pooled library volumes.

Specified time point: patch test 3, about 24 weeks after DPC sensitization. The treatment here: therapeutic diphenylcyclopropenone sensitization with weekly scalp DPC. The junction had 6 bases not matched to a gene; V was cut back by 2 bases and J by 6 bases. The CDR3 runs 15 residues. Germline loops: CDR1 SGHKS, CDR2 YYEKEE (reference sequence). Attachment of unique molecular identifiers to individual cDNA molecules was performed in the library. TCRdb independently ran MiXCR on the RACE reads; one entry per CDR3 protein. Of about 90,000 distinct CDR3 sequences in the sample, under 13% are singletons; the top ten hold roughly 1%.

The clonotype was recovered from a woman in her 30s with alopecia areata. Some clones in this sample may be carry-over from other donors' samples. The V call is TRBV5-5, the J call TRBJ2-2; TRBD1 matches at 8 bases. This material consisted of whole blood, taken in connection with sensitization to the hapten diphenylcyclopropenone (DPC). The CDR3: CASSFDTGGPGELFF. The CDR3 DNA sequence: TGTGCCAGCAGCTTTGACACAGGGGGTCCCGGGGAGCTGTTTTTT.